A single sample is the source of the 25 T cell receptor beta chains below, sequenced in a study of molecular identifiers for immune sequencing clone quantification. TCRdb passed the PCR reads through MiXCR, listing each CDR3 protein once. The sample includes about 500,000 distinct CDR3 sequences, about 21% of them seen just once. Sequencing was done on a sample of naive CD8+ T cells from blood, with Jurkat cell RNA spiked in. Stated subset: FACS-sorted CD8+CD4-CCR7+CD45RA+ naive T cells. The receptor set was obtained from a human donor in good health. Some libraries in this study had Jurkat cell RNA spiked in.

DNA for the CDR3: TGCGCCAGCAGCCAAGACAGGGGAACAGGCAGTTATCGGGGCTACACCTTC. Its protein is CASSQDRGTGSYRGYTF. The J gene is TRBJ1-2, the V gene TRBV4-3, with a weak D call TRBD1 (6 bases). The CDR3 has 17 residues. Trimming removed 0 bases at V and 8 bases at J, with 22 bases between. Germline values: CDR1 LGHNA, CDR2 YSLEER.

V and J are TRBV2 and TRBJ1-2; D possibly corresponds to TRBD1 (6 bases). CDR1 is SNHLY and CDR2 is FYNNEI in the germline V gene. This CDR3 comprises 16 residues. Trimming shortened V by 1 base and J by 2 bases, and 14 bases separated the two germline ends. The CDR3 spells CASSEGGAQGNYGYTF. CDR3 sequence (DNA): TGTGCCAGCAGTGAAGGAGGGGCTCAGGGGAACTATGGCTACACCTTC.

This clonotype was detected a few times. The chain joins TRBV5-4 to TRBJ2-3; D is unresolved. Trimming took 3 bases from V and 5 from J, leaving 13 bases between them. In germline, CDR1 is SGHNT, CDR2 YYREEE (reference sequence). The CDR3 totals 14 residues. Written as DNA, the CDR3 is TGTGCCAGCAGCTCGCCGCCCACACTAGATACGCAGTATTTT. Its protein is CASSSPPTLDTQYF.

This clonotype was detected many times. The gene calls are TRBV6-6 and TRBJ2-7, with D maybe TRBD2 (6 bases). V was clipped by 6 bases and J by 6 bases, with 15 bases between them. The CDR3 consists of 13 residues. Germline assignment: CDR1 MNHNY and CDR2 SVGAGI (reference sequence). The DNA for the CDR3 is TGTGCCAGCAGGGGGGACTTCGGGGGCGAGCAGTACTTC. This translates into CASRGDFGGEQYF.

This clonotype was seen ten or more times. The chain recombines TRBV30 with TRBJ2-1, with a tentative D call TRBD2 (6 bases). CDR1 GTSNPN and CDR2 SVGIG come from the germline V gene (reference sequence). V gave up 3 bases and J gave up 8 bases, with 11 bases separating them. The CDR3 is made up of 12 amino acids. The CDR3 sequence is CAWRGTADEQFF. The DNA for the CDR3 is TGTGCCTGGAGGGGGACTGCGGATGAGCAGTTCTTC.

This clonotype was observed many times. The chain carries TRBV10-3 and TRBJ1-1; D unclear. Trimming removed 0 bases at V and 1 base at J, with 9 bases between. The CDR3 loop spans 15 amino acids. The germline gives CDR1 ENHRY, CDR2 SYGVKD. The CDR3 nucleotides are TGTGCCATCAGTGAGTCGGCAGCCAGGAACACTGAAGCTTTCTTT. As protein: CAISESAARNTEAFF.

Comment on this clonotype: Since a much larger clone is just one base distant, this may be a read error. A read error is likely, as this CDR3 ends without the conserved phenylalanine or tryptophan. The chain uses TRBV29-1 and TRBJ2-7, with 10 bases aligning to TRBD2. CDR1 and CDR2 (germline): SQVTM, ANQGSEA. With V trimmed by 6 bases and J by 4 bases, 9 bases remained unmatched. The CDR3 is 14 amino acids. The CDR3 sequence is CSVGSSGSLYEQYY. The CDR3, as DNA: TGCAGCGTGGGGTCTAGCGGGAGTTTGTACGAGCAGTACTAC.

This clonotype has just a few counts. CDR3 bases: TGTGCCAGCAGCGTAGCAGCGGGATCTAGCACAGATACGCAGTATTTT. Its translation is CASSVAAGSSTDTQYF. This rearrangement joins TRBV9 to TRBJ2-3; 7 nucleotides align to TRBD2. Germline V gives CDR1 SGDLS, CDR2 YYNGEE. The CDR3 has 16 amino acids. Germline trimming cut 0 bases from V and 0 bases from J; bases unmatched to any gene: 4.

There are a few counts of this clonotype. J is TRBJ2-3 and V is TRBV12-3 or TRBV12-4, with D tentatively TRBD1 (5 bases). This CDR3 contains 14 residues. The V gene lost 6 bases and the J gene lost 1 base, with 11 bases spanning the gap. The CDR3 sequence is CASSPWGGTDTQYF. CDR3 sequence (DNA): TGTGCCAGCAGCCCCTGGGGCGGCACAGATACGCAGTATTTT.

J is TRBJ2-1 and V is TRBV4-3; tentative D call: TRBD1 (5 bases). The CDR3 is 16 residues long. The germline V gene encodes CDR1 LGHNA and CDR2 YSLEER. The V end was cut by 0 bases, the J end by 0 bases, with 9 bases between. The CDR3 DNA reads TGCGCCAGCAGCCAAGATAGTGGGGCCTCCTACAATGAGCAGTTCTTC. This sequence encodes CASSQDSGASYNEQFF.

On this clonotype itself: One end of the junction fails to match germline, which may point to a read error. The chain is built from TRBV3-1 and TRBJ2-7; 8 positions match TRBD1. The CDR3 runs 14 residues. CDR1 is LGHDT, CDR2 YNNKEL, per germline (reference sequence). DNA for the CDR3: TGTGCCAGCAGCCAAAGGGACAGGCCCTACGAGCAGTGCTTC. The encoded protein is CASSQRDRPYEQCF.

This clonotype was seen repeatedly, ten times or more. V is TRBV27 and J is TRBJ1-1; 7 bases agree with TRBD1. Trimming cost V 8 bases and J 11 bases; bases outside gene matches: 20. Looked up from germline, CDR1 is MNHEY and CDR2 is SMNVEV (reference sequence). This CDR3 contains 15 residues. The CDR3, as DNA: TGTGCCAGCTCCACCGACAGGGATCCTCAAGAGCGGGCTTTCTTT. Protein sequence: CASSTDRDPQERAFF.

V gene TRBV5-3 combines with J gene TRBJ2-5; 8 bases fit TRBD1. TRBV5-3 is an ORF for which the function is uncertain. J lost 2 bases, V lost 8 bases, and 11 bases had no gene match. The CDR3 is made up of 15 amino acids. The CDR3 bases are TGTGCCAGCAGCCCCCGGACAGGGAGACAAGAGACCCAGTACTTC. It codes for CASSPRTGRQETQYF.

This clonotype has only a few counts. This sequence joins TRBV20-1 and TRBJ2-3; 10 bases line up with TRBD1. Germline values: CDR1 DFQATT, CDR2 SNEGSKA (reference sequence). J gave up 2 bases and V 6 bases, and 17 bases lay outside the gene matches. This CDR3 region has 18 residues. This CDR3 is CSASGTGDELWATDTQYF. The CDR3 bases are TGCAGTGCGAGCGGGACAGGGGATGAACTGTGGGCCACAGATACGCAGTATTTT.

This clonotype was counted between two and nine times. The chain links TRBV28 to TRBJ1-6; 7 nucleotides agree with TRBD1. Trimming took 3 bases from V and 7 from J; bases not matched to a gene: 3. Germline V CDR1 and CDR2: MDHEN, SYDVKM. This CDR3 has 14 residues. The DNA for the CDR3 is TGTGCCAGCAGTTTTCGGGACAGAAATTCACCCCTCCACTTT. Protein: CASSFRDRNSPLHF.

This sequence joins TRBV6-2 or TRBV6-3 and TRBJ2-7; either TRBD1 or TRBD2 may supply D (5 bases each). The CDR3 loop spans 15 amino acids. Trimming left V 2 bases short and J 2 bases short, with 13 bases between. CDR1 is MNHEY and CDR2 is SVGEGT in the germline V gene. CDR3 sequence (DNA): TGTGCCAGCAGTTACCACGTAGGGGACGCCTACGAGCAGTACTTC. Its protein product is CASSYHVGDAYEQYF.

This clonotype was picked up a small number of times. The chain carries TRBV4-3 and TRBJ2-3; D possibly corresponds to TRBD2 (6 bases). This CDR3 region has 14 residues. Germline-derived CDR1 and CDR2 are LGHNA and YSLEER. V was cut by 0 bases and J by 8 bases, with 12 bases left in between. The chain's CDR3 is CASSQDPQTSTQYF. CDR3 coding DNA: TGCGCCAGCAGCCAAGATCCCCAGACTAGTACGCAGTATTTT.

The chain uses TRBV7-9 and TRBJ2-2; no definite D call. Germline V gives CDR1 SEHNR, CDR2 FQNEAQ (reference sequence). The CDR3 extends over 12 amino acids. V lost 5 bases and J lost 8, with 9 bases in between. The CDR3 sequence is CASSAMGGELFF. The CDR3, as DNA: TGTGCCAGCAGCGCGATGGGAGGGGAGCTGTTTTTT.

This clonotype was counted ten times or more. The chain combines TRBV12-3 or TRBV12-4 with TRBJ2-5; 7 bases align to TRBD1. This CDR3 has 16 amino acids. V lost 5 bases and J lost 1; bases outside the gene matches: 10. CDR3 in amino acids: CASSPPNRDSQETQYF. For the CDR3, the DNA is TGTGCCAGCAGTCCCCCAAACCGGGACAGCCAAGAGACCCAGTACTTC.

A word on this clonotype: It may be a read error: a sequence one base away is much more abundant. Because it lacks the conserved phenylalanine or tryptophan at the end, this CDR3 is likely a read error. J is TRBJ2-3 and V is TRBV7-2; D possibly matches TRBD1 or TRBD2 (6 bases each). Trimming left V 0 bases short and J 4 bases short, with 11 bases between. The CDR3 loop spans 15 amino acids. Looked up from germline, CDR1 is SGHTA and CDR2 is FQGNSA. CDR3 sequence reads: CASSLAGGGPDTQYY. The CDR3 region has the DNA TGTGCCAGCAGCTTAGCCGGGGGCGGGCCAGATACGCAGTATTAT.

Comments on this clonotype: This may be a read error: a much more frequent sequence differs by one nucleotide. The chain has TRBV5-3 and TRBJ2-3, with 11 nucleotides matching TRBD2. TRBV5-3 is an ORF; its function is uncertain. The CDR3 sequence is 17 residues long. With V trimmed by 10 bases and J by 3 bases, 16 bases remained unmatched. The CDR3 nucleotides read TGTGCCTGCAGCGTCGAAGCGGGACTAGCGGTAACAGATACGCAGTATTTT. Its protein product is CACSVEAGLAVTDTQYF.

The rearrangement uses TRBV7-9 and TRBJ2-5; D is possibly TRBD1 (6 bases). V dropped 0 bases and J dropped 4 bases, with 12 bases sitting between them. The CDR3 covers 15 residues. Germline V lookup: CDR1 SEHNR, CDR2 FQNEAQ (reference sequence). Here the CDR3 DNA reads TGTGCCAGCAGCTTAGCGGGCCAGGGGCGAGAGACCCAGTACTTC. It encodes CASSLAGQGRETQYF.

This clonotype was seen a few times. The V and J genes are TRBV20-1 and TRBJ1-3; D unresolved. CDR3 length: 14 amino acids. Germline-derived CDR1 and CDR2 are DFQATT and SNEGSKA (reference sequence). Trimming pared 6 bases from V and 4 bases from J, leaving 16 bases between. The CDR3 sequence is CSASDGLGGNTIYF. As DNA, the CDR3 is TGCAGTGCCAGTGACGGGTTGGGCGGAAACACCATATATTTT.

This clonotype has more than one count but fewer than ten. J is TRBJ1-5 and V is TRBV19; 12 nucleotides agree with TRBD1. Germline V gene sequence: CDR1 LNHDA, CDR2 SQIVND (reference sequence). CDR3 length equals 16 residues. Germline trimming cut 8 bases from V and 0 bases from J; bases unmatched to any gene: 5. CDR3 in amino acids: CASSGTGGISNQPQHF. CDR3 sequence (DNA): TGTGCCAGTTCCGGGACAGGGGGCATTAGCAATCAGCCCCAGCATTTT.

This clonotype appeared a few times. J is TRBJ2-7 and V is TRBV7-9, with D maybe TRBD1 (6 bases). The CDR3 is 16 amino acids. V was trimmed by 4 bases and J by 4 bases, leaving 20 bases between them. The germline V gene encodes CDR1 SEHNR and CDR2 FQNEAQ (reference sequence). In nucleotides, the CDR3 is TGTGCCAGCAGCTCGGGACACCGAGGGGTTCCTTACGAGCAGTACTTC. It specifies CASSSGHRGVPYEQYF.